This TCR beta chain is from a study of cytomegalovirus exposure and HLA in healthy donors. Whole-study context: Earlier, some 180 million T cells were analyzed, and around 100 million unique TCR beta sequences were found among them.

The PCR had 60 Vbeta and 13 Jbeta primers. Only in-frame clones appear in the TCRdb table, and some are missing; sequencing was by immunoSEQ multiplex PCR. The sample has roughly 130,000 clones, 73% seen once. V was clipped by 0 bases and J by 7 bases, with 16 bases between them. The germline CDR1 and CDR2 sequences are MGHRA and YSYEKL. The CDR3 consists of 16 residues. Regarding donors, all were healthy bone marrow donors. Study outcomes and limitations: Prior analysis indicated that the majority of TCR beta V segments exhibited productivity approximately 87% or approximately 30% of the time. Confirmation was obtained in vitro that a few CMV-associated chains are specific for CMV antigens.

Of note for this clone: The antigen remains undetermined.

This clonotype was sampled from a woman aged 40 to 50 in good health and CMV-seronegative. The chain has TRBV4-1 and TRBJ1-5, with TRBD1 as a possible D gene (6 bases). The sequencing sample was made of PBMCs. The CDR3 protein is CASSQDKAGAEQPQHF. The DNA of the CDR3 is TGCGCCAGCAGCCAAGATAAGGCAGGGGCTGAACAGCCCCAGCATTTT.